The rows below give T cell receptor beta chains drawn from one sample of a study of early T cells in non-severe SARS-CoV-2 infection. TCRdb itself ran the 5' RACE reads through MiXCR, one entry per CDR3 protein. Of tens of thousands of distinct CDR3 sequences in the sample, 12% were seen once. The sequencing sample was made of whole blood. These receptors were collected from an adult who was a healthcare worker with PCR-confirmed SARS-CoV-2 infection or an uninfected control (not recorded which). The CDR3 runs from the conserved cysteine through the conserved F or W. Each record gives: CDR3 length, D gene, clone size, V gene, J gene, CDR3 DNA, CDR3 protein. D genes are given only for firm matches. Clone size appears in some rows only: once, few, many, or a class for an expanded clone.

12,.,.,TRBV6-1,TRBJ1-1,TGTGCCAGCAGTGAATTTCACACTGAAGCTTTCTTT,CASSEFHTEAFF
16,.,many,TRBV6-1,TRBJ2-3,TGTGCCAGCAGATCCATCCCTGGGATCGGCACAGATACGCAGTATTTT,CASRSIPGIGTDTQYF
14,.,many,TRBV7-2,TRBJ2-7,TGTGCCAGCAGCTCGCGGGACTTATCCTACGAGCAGTACTTC,CASSSRDLSYEQYF
18,TRBD2,.,TRBV20-1,TRBJ2-3,TGCAGTGCGCGCCCCTCAATAGCGGGGGGCCCCGGACTTGGATCGCAGTATTTT,CSARPSIAGGPGLGSQYF
11,.,many,TRBV6-6,TRBJ1-2,TGTGCCAGCAGTTATACCGATGGCTACACCTTC,CASSYTDGYTF
18,.,many,TRBV18,TRBJ1-1,TGTGCCAGCTCACCATCTCGCGACATACGTGTGGTGAGCACTGAAGCTTTCTTT,CASSPSRDIRVVSTEAFF
18,TRBD2,.,TRBV12-3/TRBV12-4,TRBJ2-3,TGTGCCAGCAGACCAAGACTAGCGGGGGCCCCTGACACCGATACGCAGTATTTT,CASRPRLAGAPDTDTQYF
14,TRBD1,many,TRBV10-3,TRBJ2-5,TGTGCCATCAGTGCGGGACAGGGCCAAGAGACCCAGTACTTC,CAISAGQGQETQYF
14,.,.,TRBV6-6,TRBJ1-2,TGTGCCAGCAGTTACTCCGGGACGTACTATGGCTACACCTTC,CASSYSGTYYGYTF
18,.,many,TRBV5-6,TRBJ1-1,TGTGCCAGCAGCTTGGCAACGGGCAGCTTAAAGATTAACACTGAAGCTTTCTTT,CASSLATGSLKINTEAFF
14,.,.,TRBV12-3/TRBV12-4,TRBJ1-2,TGTGCCAGCAGCTTGAGACAGAGGGCCTATGGCTACACCTTC,CASSLRQRAYGYTF
13,.,few,TRBV5-8,TRBJ2-1,TGTGCCAGCAGCAACCGCGCAGGATATGAGCAGTTCTTC,CASSNRAGYEQFF
18,TRBD2,few,TRBV19,TRBJ2-3,TGTGCCAGTAGTAAGCGAGAGTGGCGGGGGGGCCCTGCAGATACGCAGTATTTT,CASSKREWRGGPADTQYF
14,.,many,TRBV6-1,TRBJ1-3,TGTGCCAGCATTCCGACATACGATGGAAACACCATATATTTT,CASIPTYDGNTIYF
15,TRBD1,few,TRBV14,TRBJ1-3,TGTGCCAGCAGCCCAGGGGGCTTTAGCGGAAACACCATATATTTT,CASSPGGFSGNTIYF
15,TRBD2,few,TRBV12-3/TRBV12-4,TRBJ2-5,TGTGCCAGCAGTTTCTGGGCGGGGGGGCCGGAGACCCAGTACTTC,CASSFWAGGPETQYF
16,TRBD1,.,TRBV7-2,TRBJ2-3,TGTGCCAGCAGCCCTGGACAGGGGGTCTCCACAGATACGCAGTATTTT,CASSPGQGVSTDTQYF
15,.,.,TRBV7-9,TRBJ1-3,TGTGCCAGCAGCTCGGGACGGACCTCTGGAAACACCATATATTTT,CASSSGRTSGNTIYF
16,.,few,TRBV28,TRBJ2-7,TGTGCCAGCAGTTTGCCTGGGACACCTCAATCCTACGAGCAGTACTTC,CASSLPGTPQSYEQYF
12,.,few,TRBV29-1,TRBJ1-1,TGCAGCGTACTGGGGGGGTACACTGAAGCTTTCTTT,CSVLGGYTEAFF
14,.,many,TRBV12-3/TRBV12-4,TRBJ1-2,TGTGCCAGCAGTTTACGGGGAGAGGGCTATGGCTACACCTTC,CASSLRGEGYGYTF
15,.,.,TRBV7-9,TRBJ1-6,TGTGCCAGCAGCTTAGGAGAGTCCAAGGGATCACCCCTCCACTTT,CASSLGESKGSPLHF
16,.,.,TRBV7-8,TRBJ1-1,TGTGCCAGCAACATGAGAAGAGACACTATGAACACTGAAGCTTTCTTT,CASNMRRDTMNTEAFF
13,TRBD1,many,TRBV18,TRBJ1-1,TGTGCCAGCTCACTAAACCAGGGGGCTGAAGCTTTCTTT,CASSLNQGAEAFF
12,TRBD2,.,TRBV10-2,TRBJ2-1,TGCGCCAGCAGGGGACTAGCAGGGGAGCAGTTCTTC,CASRGLAGEQFF
16,.,.,TRBV30,TRBJ2-5,TGTGCCTGGAGTAGGGTGGGCAAGACAAAGGGAGAGACCCAGTACTTC,CAWSRVGKTKGETQYF
12,.,many,TRBV6-2/TRBV6-3,TRBJ1-5,TGTGCCAGCAGGGAGGGCAATCAGCCCCAGCATTTT,CASREGNQPQHF
11,.,.,TRBV13,TRBJ2-7,TGTGCCAGCAGCTTACACTACGAGCAGTACTTC,CASSLHYEQYF
13,.,.,TRBV24-1,TRBJ2-1,TGTGCCACCAGTCAAGGGGGCTACAATGAGCAGTTCTTC,CATSQGGYNEQFF
13,.,few,TRBV2,TRBJ2-3,TGTGCCAGCAGTGGCCCTTTTACAGATACGCAGTATTTT,CASSGPFTDTQYF
13,.,few,TRBV29-1,TRBJ2-5,TGCAGCGTGACAGCCTCCCGGGGGGAGACCCAGTACTTC,CSVTASRGETQYF